These T cell receptor beta chains were read from a single sample in a study of immune evolution from preneoplasia to lung adenocarcinoma. The data were produced by immunoSEQ multiplex PCR, yet TCRdb's version contains in-frame clones alone and is incomplete. Of over 13,000 clones in the sample, 75% to 85% were seen once. Sequencing was done on a sample of FFPE minimally invasive lung adenocarcinoma tissue. These receptors were obtained from a person aged 65-85 years with lung adenocarcinoma. Each CDR3 is given with its conserved first and last residue. D genes are given only for firm matches. Only some rows state a clone size, as once, few, many or a class for expanded clones.

j_gene	abundance	v_gene	d_gene	CDR3aa	CDR3nt
TRBJ2-1	NA	TRBV29-1	NA	CSVALNYNEQFF	TGCAGCGTTGCCCTCAACTACAATGAGCAGTTCTTC
TRBJ1-1	NA	TRBV19	TRBD1	CASSTTGASSEAFF	TGTGCCAGTAGTACGACAGGGGCTTCGAGTGAAGCTTTCTTT
TRBJ1-2	NA	TRBV6-1	TRBD1	CASRSTGGDGYTF	TGTGCCAGCAGGTCAACAGGGGGGGATGGCTACACCTTC
TRBJ1-1	once	TRBV27	NA	CASRPEQTLNTEAFF	TGTGCCAGCAGGCCAGAACAGACCCTGAACACTGAAGCTTTCTTT
TRBJ1-1	medium-sized	TRBV14	NA	CASSQSPRTEAFF	TGTGCCAGCAGCCAATCCCCTCGGACTGAAGCTTTCTTT
TRBJ1-1	NA	TRBV18	NA	CASSLGRDTETFF	TGTGCCAGCTCACTAGGTAGGGACACTGAAACTTTCTTT
TRBJ2-5	NA	TRBV11-3	NA	CASSLYGEPETQYF	TGTGCCAGCAGCTTATACGGGGAGCCAGAGACCCAGTACTTC
TRBJ1-4	NA	TRBV4-1	NA	CASSRADSGNEKLFF	TGCGCCAGCAGCCGAGCGGATTCGGGTAATGAAAAACTGTTTTTT
TRBJ1-2	NA	TRBV28	NA	CASSPGQYGYTF	TGTGCCAGCAGTCCCGGACAGTATGGCTACACCTTC
TRBJ1-5	NA	TRBV7-8	NA	CASSSGAGPNQPQHF	TGTGCCAGCAGCTCCGGTGCGGGACCCAATCAGCCCCAGCATTTT
TRBJ2-5	NA	TRBV7-9	NA	CASSLGRDGKETQYF	TGTGCCAGCAGCTTAGGACGGGACGGAAAAGAGACCCAGTACTTC
TRBJ2-5	NA	TRBV19	TRBD2	CASSRTSGVGETQYF	TGTGCCAGTAGTAGGACTAGCGGGGTAGGGGAGACCCAGTACTTC
TRBJ2-3	NA	TRBV10-1	NA	CASQGGKTGMADTQYF	TGCGCCAGCCAGGGCGGGAAAACAGGGATGGCAGATACGCAGTATTTT
TRBJ2-5	NA	TRBV5-6	NA	CASSRGKTQYF	TGTGCCAGCAGCCGAGGAAAGACCCAGTACTTC
TRBJ2-1	NA	TRBV27	NA	CASKSEGNEQFF	TGTGCCAGCAAGTCAGAGGGCAATGAGCAGTTCTTC
TRBJ2-7	NA	TRBV15	NA	CATSRERQVREQYF	TGTGCCACCAGCAGAGAACGACAGGTCCGAGAGCAGTACTTC
TRBJ2-1	NA	TRBV15	TRBD1	CATSLSRSGGKQFF	TGTGCCACCAGCCTTAGCCGTTCAGGGGGCAAGCAGTTCTTC
TRBJ2-3	NA	TRBV4-2	TRBD1	CASSQGETGGTDTQYF	TGTGCCAGCAGCCAAGGCGAGACAGGGGGCACAGATACGCAGTATTTT
TRBJ2-3	NA	TRBV7-9	TRBD1	CASGDSSTDTQYF	TGTGCCAGCGGGGACAGCAGCACAGATACGCAGTATTTT
TRBJ2-1	NA	TRBV6-1	TRBD1	CASSETGGQQFF	TGTGCCAGCAGTGAGACAGGGGGCCAGCAGTTCTTC
TRBJ2-5	few	TRBV5-1	NA	CASSFLQGPQETQYF	TGCGCCAGCAGCTTCCTACAGGGCCCACAAGAGACCCAGTACTTC
TRBJ1-6	NA	TRBV15	TRBD1	CATSRETGNSPLHF	TGTGCCACCAGCAGAGAGACAGGGAATTCACCCCTCCACTTT
TRBJ1-4	few	TRBV5-4	NA	CASSFGEKLFF	TGTGCCAGCAGCTTCGGTGAAAAACTGTTTTTT
TRBJ2-1	NA	TRBV11-2	TRBD2	CASSGGTMVEQFF	TGTGCCAGCAGCGGCGGGACTATGGTTGAGCAGTTCTTC
TRBJ1-2	NA	TRBV5-8	TRBD1	CASSLKTGDNGYTF	TGTGCCAGCAGCTTGAAAACAGGGGACAATGGCTACACCTTC
TRBJ1-5	NA	TRBV11-2	NA	CASSLETFQPQHF	TGTGCCAGCAGCCTCGAAACCTTTCAGCCCCAGCATTTT
TRBJ1-1	NA	TRBV5-1	NA	CASSSTGNTEAFF	TGCGCCAGCAGCTCGACAGGGAACACTGAAGCTTTCTTT
TRBJ2-3	NA	TRBV28	TRBD1	CASSQVQGVTDTQYF	TGTGCCAGCAGCCAGGTGCAGGGGGTTACAGATACGCAGTATTTT
TRBJ2-7	NA	TRBV28	NA	CASSETSGYEQYF	TGTGCCAGCAGTGAGACCTCGGGTTACGAGCAGTACTTC
TRBJ1-1	NA	TRBV7-9	NA	CASSLDASGVRAFF	TGTGCCAGCAGCTTAGACGCCTCCGGGGTACGAGCTTTCTTT
TRBJ1-5	once	TRBV19	NA	CASSIEDGQNQPQHF	TGTGCCAGTAGTATAGAAGACGGGCAGAATCAGCCCCAGCATTTT
TRBJ2-7	NA	TRBV30	NA	CAWSVSSGSSYEQYF	TGTGCCTGGAGTGTTAGTAGCGGCAGCTCCTACGAGCAGTACTTC
TRBJ2-2	NA	TRBV19	NA	CASSPGRNTGELFF	TGTGCCAGTAGTCCAGGACGGAACACCGGGGAGCTGTTTTTT
TRBJ2-3	NA	TRBV15	NA	CATPTESTDTQYF	TGTGCCACGCCGACAGAGTCCACAGATACGCAGTATTTT
TRBJ1-1	few	TRBV10-3	NA	CAISAGYEAFF	TGTGCCATCAGTGCCGGATATGAAGCTTTCTTT
TRBJ2-7	few	TRBV28	TRBD2	CASTLSSGGTEQYF	TGTGCCAGCACACTTTCTAGCGGGGGGACCGAGCAGTACTTC
TRBJ1-1	NA	TRBV6-1	NA	CASNFGVRTEAFF	TGTGCCAGCAATTTCGGGGTGCGCACTGAAGCTTTCTTT
TRBJ2-1	NA	TRBV20-1	NA	CSARAAEQFF	TGCAGTGCGCGCGCTGCTGAGCAGTTCTTC
TRBJ2-7	NA	TRBV5-1	TRBD1	CASSLEILGTGEQYF	TGCGCCAGCAGCTTGGAAATTCTGGGGACAGGCGAGCAGTACTTC
TRBJ2-5	NA	TRBV6-5	NA	CASSLLAEGGETQYF	TGTGCCAGCAGTCTTCTAGCGGAAGGGGGAGAGACCCAGTACTTC
TRBJ2-2	few	TRBV11-1	TRBD2	CASSVFRGSSNTGELFF	TGTGCCAGCAGCGTTTTCCGCGGGAGTTCGAACACCGGGGAGCTGTTTTTT
TRBJ2-7	NA	TRBV6-5	NA	CASSYSRGLGYEQYF	TGTGCCAGCAGTTACTCGCGGGGACTGGGGTACGAGCAGTACTTC